A selection of T cell receptor beta chains follows, all from one sample in a study of control samples from healthy donors and cancer patients. Here immunoSEQ multiplex PCR was the method, and the copy in TCRdb shows in-frame clones only, minus some. The table shows 150,000 to 160,000 clones, with over 90% occurring only once. Sequencing used blood. The source of these receptors is a man over 45 in good health. Each CDR3 is given with its conserved first and last residue. D genes are given only for firm matches. Rows give clone size only sometimes, using once, few, many, or a class for an expanded clone.

clone size	D gene	V gene	J gene	CDR3 protein	CDR3 DNA
NA	NA	TRBV3-1/TRBV3-2	TRBJ1-5	CASSLQDQPQHF	TGTGCCAGCAGCCTCCAGGATCAGCCCCAGCATTTT
once	TRBD2	TRBV6-4	TRBJ2-5	CASSDVAGETQYF	TGTGCCAGCAGTGACGTAGCGGGGGAGACCCAGTACTTC
NA	TRBD1	TRBV10-3	TRBJ1-5	CAISRDRGPNQPQHF	TGTGCCATCAGCAGAGACAGGGGACCGAATCAGCCCCAGCATTTT
NA	NA	TRBV5-1	TRBJ2-5	CASSLDGRGQETQYF	TGCGCCAGCAGCTTGGATGGTAGAGGGCAAGAGACCCAGTACTTC
NA	NA	TRBV7-9	TRBJ1-1	CASSLGYRNTEAFF	TGTGCCAGCAGCTTAGGGTACAGGAACACTGAAGCTTTCTTT
NA	NA	TRBV2	TRBJ2-7	CASSVRTFPAHEQYF	TGTGCCAGCAGTGTGCGGACCTTTCCTGCCCACGAGCAGTACTTC
NA	TRBD2	TRBV18	TRBJ2-7	CASSPPSTSGINEQYF	TGTGCCAGCTCACCACCGTCCACTAGCGGGATCAACGAGCAGTACTTC
NA	NA	TRBV18	TRBJ2-3	CASSPVGGGLPTDTQYF	TGTGCCAGCTCACCAGTGGGGGGTGGACTCCCCACAGATACGCAGTATTTT
few	NA	TRBV3-1/TRBV3-2	TRBJ1-5	CASSQSGGNQPQHF	TGTGCCAGCAGCCAGAGTGGGGGGAACCAGCCCCAGCATTTT
NA	TRBD1	TRBV29-1	TRBJ2-2	CSVGQGGWLFF	TGCAGCGTTGGACAGGGGGGCTGGCTGTTTTTT
NA	NA	TRBV12-5	TRBJ1-2	CASGLVGRTDGYTF	TGTGCTAGTGGTTTGGTAGGCAGGACGGATGGCTACACCTTC
NA	TRBD2	TRBV5-1	TRBJ2-7	CASSLDPASGSYEQYF	TGCGCCAGCAGCTTGGACCCGGCTAGCGGAAGCTACGAGCAGTACTTC
NA	TRBD1	TRBV15	TRBJ2-7	CATSRGQIYEQYF	TGTGCCACCAGCCGGGGACAGATCTACGAGCAGTACTTC
NA	NA	TRBV6-5	TRBJ1-1	CASSWDTLTEAFF	TGTGCCAGCAGCTGGGACACCCTCACTGAAGCTTTCTTT
NA	NA	TRBV5-4	TRBJ1-2	CASSPPGFLGSYTF	TGTGCCAGCAGCCCACCGGGGTTTCTTGGAAGCTACACCTTC
NA	NA	TRBV5-1	TRBJ2-7	CASSLSGPGSSYEQYF	TGCGCCAGCAGCTTATCCGGGCCGGGTAGCTCCTACGAGCAGTACTTC
NA	TRBD2	TRBV3-1/TRBV3-2	TRBJ2-3	CASSHRGLAGGGGDTQYF	TGTGCCAGCAGCCACCGTGGATTAGCGGGAGGAGGGGGGGATACGCAGTATTTT
NA	TRBD2	TRBV9	TRBJ2-7	CASSPESGGYEQYF	TGTGCCAGCAGCCCCGAAAGCGGGGGTTACGAGCAGTACTTC
NA	TRBD2	TRBV5-1	TRBJ2-3	CASSSSGRAGDTQYF	TGCGCCAGCAGCTCTAGCGGGAGGGCCGGAGATACGCAGTATTTT
NA	NA	TRBV10-1	TRBJ1-1	CASRDRLNTEAFF	TGCGCCAGCAGAGACAGGTTGAACACTGAAGCTTTCTTT
NA	TRBD2	TRBV28	TRBJ2-5	CASSLWGLAGGKTQYF	TGTGCCAGCAGTTTATGGGGACTAGCGGGAGGGAAGACCCAGTACTTC
few	NA	TRBV14	TRBJ2-2	CASSKTGANTGELFF	TGTGCCAGCAGCAAGACAGGAGCGAACACCGGGGAGCTGTTTTTT
NA	TRBD2	TRBV7-3	TRBJ2-3	CASSPSGSRRDTQYF	TGTGCCAGCAGCCCCAGCGGGAGTAGAAGAGATACGCAGTATTTT
NA	NA	TRBV19	TRBJ2-7	CASSAPGTQVIF	TGTGCCAGTAGTGCCCCCGGGACACAAGTTATCTTC
NA	NA	TRBV6-6	TRBJ1-2	CATTGGGNYGYTF	TGTGCCACCACGGGAGGGGGTAACTATGGCTACACCTTC
NA	TRBD2	TRBV10-3	TRBJ2-1	CAISAQREHEQFF	TGTGCCATCAGTGCCCAGCGGGAGCATGAGCAGTTCTTC
NA	NA	TRBV13	TRBJ2-3	CASSLNGWGTDTQYF	TGTGCCAGCAGCTTAAATGGGTGGGGCACAGATACGCAGTATTTT
NA	TRBD1	TRBV4-2	TRBJ1-6	CASSQEVWDRGSPLHF	TGTGCCAGCAGCCAAGAGGTATGGGACAGAGGGTCACCCCTCCACTTT
NA	TRBD1	TRBV29-1	TRBJ2-2	CSVTRGTGNTGELFF	TGCAGCGTGACCAGGGGGACAGGGAACACCGGGGAGCTGTTTTTT
NA	TRBD2	TRBV30	TRBJ2-1	CAWRGGTPPNEQFF	TGTGCCTGGAGGGGGGGGACCCCCCCCAATGAGCAGTTCTTC
NA	NA	TRBV12-3/TRBV12-4	TRBJ2-3	CASSLLESDTQYF	TGTGCCAGCAGTTTATTGGAGAGTGATACGCAGTATTTT
NA	TRBD2	TRBV19	TRBJ2-5	CASSIGGGARGQETQYF	TGTGCCAGTAGTATAGGGGGAGGGGCGAGGGGCCAAGAGACCCAGTACTTC
once	TRBD1	TRBV7-9	TRBJ2-5	CASSLSSGQGRETQYF	TGTGCCAGCAGCCTCTCGAGCGGACAGGGTCGGGAGACCCAGTACTTC
NA	TRBD2	TRBV4-1	TRBJ2-7	CASSQETTSGSYEQYF	TGCGCCAGCAGCCAAGAAACGACTAGCGGGAGCTACGAGCAGTACTTC
NA	NA	TRBV6-2/TRBV6-3	TRBJ1-2	CASSRRDWYGYTF	TGTGCCAGCAGCCGCAGGGATTGGTATGGCTACACCTTC
few	NA	TRBV6-1	TRBJ1-2	CASSEKAWQGQSPNYGYTF	TGTGCCAGCAGTGAAAAGGCGTGGCAGGGTCAATCCCCTAACTATGGCTACACCTTC
NA	TRBD2	TRBV28	TRBJ2-1	CASRIRLAGERNEQFF	TGTGCCAGCAGGATCAGACTAGCGGGAGAGAGAAATGAGCAGTTCTTC
NA	NA	TRBV5-1	TRBJ2-1	CASSVTATTYNEQFF	TGCGCCAGCAGCGTGACAGCTACCACCTACAATGAGCAGTTCTTC
NA	TRBD1	TRBV7-6	TRBJ2-1	CASSLLETGGFEQFF	TGTGCCAGCAGCTTATTGGAGACAGGGGGCTTTGAGCAGTTCTTC
NA	NA	TRBV10-3	TRBJ1-2	CAISEKGPYGYTF	TGTGCCATCAGTGAAAAGGGGCCTTACGGCTACACCTTC